The 17 T cell receptor beta chains below were found in one sample sequenced in a study of T cells in localized non-small cell lung cancer (dated by TCRdb to the early 2020s). Receptor libraries were prepared by the immunoSEQ multiplex PCR assay. TCRdb took this table from immuneACCESS and kept in-frame rearrangements with V and J called. Such tables lack part of the clones; where checked against another copy, unresolved V genes explain under half of the gap, and the rest is unexplained. The sample table records tens of thousands of clones; over 70% of these occur just once. The ten largest clones add up to approximately 15% of the sample. This specimen was peripheral blood, taken before any cancer treatment. The source of these receptors is a male donor older than 55 with stage III squamous cell lung carcinoma.

V and J are TRBV19 and TRBJ1-2; a weak D match, TRBD1 (6 bases). From germline, CDR1 is LNHDA and CDR2 SQIVND (reference sequence). The V gene lost 5 bases and the J gene lost 8 bases, with 15 bases spanning the gap. The CDR3 spans 13 residues. The CDR3 bases are TGTGCCAGTAGTGTCGGGGGCCGGGGAGGCTACACCTTC. This codes for CASSVGGRGGYTF.

J is TRBJ1-2 and V is TRBV7-2, with a possible D match to TRBD1 (6 bases). The V end was cut by 5 bases, the J end by 5 bases, with 24 bases between. The CDR3 extends over 17 amino acids. Germline V gene lookup returns CDR1 SGHTA and CDR2 FQGNSA. The CDR3 DNA reads TGTGCCAGCAGCGACACCACTGGGACAACGTCCCTATATGGCTACACCTTC. Translation gives CASSDTTGTTSLYGYTF.

The CDR3 loop is CSVDPGAKGYTF. CDR3 coding DNA: TGCAGCGTTGATCCAGGGGCGAAGGGCTACACCTTC. The chain couples TRBV29-1 to TRBJ1-2; TRBD1 is a possible D gene (6 bases). The CDR3 runs to 12 residues. V was pared by 3 bases and J by 8 bases, with 13 bases between. The V gene's germline CDR1 is SQVTM and CDR2 ANQGSEA.

The chain combines TRBV7-2 with TRBJ2-1; no definite D call. The CDR3 consists of 14 residues. The germline gives CDR1 SGHTA, CDR2 FQGNSA. Trimming took 8 bases from V and 2 from J, leaving 13 bases between them. In nucleotides, the CDR3 is TGTGCCAGCGCCGGCCAGACAACCTACAATGAGCAGTTCTTC. Protein: CASAGQTTYNEQFF.

The chain combines TRBV19 with TRBJ2-4; a weak D match, TRBD2 (5 bases). The CDR3 is made up of 14 amino acids. Germline-derived CDR1 and CDR2 are LNHDA and SQIVND (reference sequence). Deletions cut 0 bases from V and 9 bases from J, with 12 bases between. CDR3 DNA sequence: TGTGCCAGTAGTATAGATAGAACCGGGGTCATTCAGTACTTC. It encodes CASSIDRTGVIQYF.

In its sample, this clone was seen once. The rearrangement links TRBV6-1 to TRBJ1-4; D is unclear. CDR1 and CDR2 (germline): MNHNS, SASEGT. This CDR3 contains 17 residues. V gave up 0 bases and J gave up 8 bases, with 19 bases separating them. The CDR3 DNA is TGTGCCAGCAGTGAAGCAGGTGGGCCAGCCCGAGGGGAAAAACTGTTTTTT. This sequence encodes CASSEAGGPARGEKLFF.

The chain recombines TRBV5-1 with TRBJ1-1, with TRBD1 matching 7 bases. Germline V gene data show CDR1 as SGHRS and CDR2 as YFSETQ. This CDR3 comprises 16 residues. Unmatched junction bases numbered 14, after V lost 4 bases and J lost 5 bases. CDR3 nucleotides: TGCGCCAGCAGCCGGGACCTTACAGGGGCGAGGACTGAAGCTTTCTTT. Translating it yields CASSRDLTGARTEAFF.

The chain recombines TRBV2 with TRBJ2-5; D is unclear. Per the germline V gene, CDR1 is SNHLY and CDR2 is FYNNEI. V lost 11 bases to trimming and J lost 2 bases, with 12 bases between them. CDR3 length: 12 amino acids. For the CDR3, the DNA is TGTGCCTCCCGGGCCCGACAAGAGACCCAGTACTTC. Amino acids: CASRARQETQYF. The full variable domain, in which reference TRBV2 and TRBJ2-5 provide the parts outside the CDR3, is EPEVTQTPSHQVTQMGQEVILRCVPISNHLYFYWYRQILGQKVEFLVSFYNNEISEKSEIFDDQFSVERPDGSNFTLKIRSTKLEDSAMYFCASRARQETQYFGPGTRLLVL.

The rearrangement links TRBV6-1 to TRBJ1-4; D gene ambiguous. V lost 6 bases to trimming and J lost 10 bases, with 9 bases between them. The germline V gene encodes CDR1 MNHNS and CDR2 SASEGT. This CDR3 contains 11 residues. The CDR3 DNA reads as TGTGCCAGCAGAGATAGGGTAAAACTGTTTTTT. It encodes CASRDRVKLFF.

This clone was detected only a few times. The chain couples TRBV6-1 to TRBJ2-3; D gene uncertain. The CDR3 has 16 residues. V was trimmed by 1 base and J by 0 bases, leaving 11 bases between them. The germline V gene has CDR1 MNHNS and CDR2 SASEGT. Written as DNA, the CDR3 is TGTGCCAGCAGTGAAGTTAAGGAGAGAAGCACAGATACGCAGTATTTT. Its protein product is CASSEVKERSTDTQYF.

V is TRBV19 and J is TRBJ2-6; maybe TRBD1 (6 bases). The V and J ends lost 6 bases and 2 bases respectively, with 14 bases between them. CDR3 length: 16 residues. Germline CDR1 is LNHDA and CDR2 is SQIVND (reference sequence). In DNA form, the CDR3 reads TGTGCCAGTAGAACCTCACAGGGTGCTGGGGCCAACGTCCTGACTTTC. Residues: CASRTSQGAGANVLTF. Drawing the rest from reference TRBV19 and TRBJ2-6, the complete variable domain is DGGITQSPKYLFRKEGQNVTLSCEQNLNHDAMYWYRQDPGQGLRLIYYSQIVNDFQKGDIAEGYSVSREKKESFPLTVTSAQKNPTAFYLCASRTSQGAGANVLTFGAGSRLTVL.

This clone was counted a single time. The same CDR3 is also encoded by other DNA sequences in this sample. This CDR3 is CASSKVLNTEAFF. Written as DNA, the CDR3 is TGTGCCAGTAGTAAGGTTCTGAACACTGAAGCTTTCTTT. V is TRBV19 and J is TRBJ1-1; D uncertain. This CDR3 is built from 13 residues. V was shortened by 4 bases and J by 0 bases, with 6 bases between the two germline ends. Germline V gives CDR1 LNHDA, CDR2 SQIVND (reference sequence).

Only one count was recorded for this clone. This rearrangement joins TRBV28 to TRBJ2-5, with 11 positions matching TRBD1. The CDR3 is 15 amino acids. Germline trimming cut 6 bases from V and 6 bases from J; bases unmatched to any gene: 9. CDR1 is MDHEN and CDR2 is SYDVKM in the germline V gene. The CDR3 reads CASREIGTGGKTQYF. The CDR3 DNA sequence: TGTGCCAGCAGAGAGATCGGGACAGGGGGAAAGACCCAGTACTTC.

The gene calls are TRBV5-1 and TRBJ2-5; 8 positions agree with TRBD1. This CDR3 has 15 amino acids. Germline CDR1 and CDR2: SGHRS and YFSETQ. V dropped 6 bases and J dropped 2; count of bases not matched to a gene: 9. The CDR3 bases are TGCGCCAGCACAGGACAGGGTATTAGTCAAGAGACCCAGTACTTC. Amino acids: CASTGQGISQETQYF. Using reference TRBV5-1 and TRBJ2-5 for the parts outside the CDR3, the full variable domain is KAGVTQTPRYLIKTRGQQVTLSCSPISGHRSVSWYQQTPGQGLQFLFEYFSETQRNKGNFPGRFSGRQFSNSRSEMNVSTLELGDSALYLCASTGQGISQETQYFGPGTRLLVL.

V and J are TRBV5-1 and TRBJ1-3; D perhaps matches TRBD1 (5 bases). V lost 3 bases, J lost 0 bases, and 13 bases lay in between. The CDR3 totals 16 residues. Germline V gene sequence: CDR1 SGHRS, CDR2 YFSETQ. The CDR3 sequence: CASSSGRKPSGNTIYF. In DNA, the CDR3 is TGCGCCAGCAGCTCGGGACGGAAGCCCTCTGGAAACACCATATATTTT.

This rearrangement joins TRBV5-5 to TRBJ2-5; perhaps TRBD2 as D (5 bases). The ends were cut back, 8 bases at V and 3 bases at J, with 8 bases in the middle. The CDR3 covers 11 residues. The germline V gene has CDR1 SGHKS and CDR2 YYEKEE (reference sequence). In nucleotides, the CDR3 is TGTGCCAGTGGAGGAGAAGAGACCCAGTACTTC. It translates to CASGGEETQYF.

The V and J genes are TRBV6-1 and TRBJ1-6; the D gene is possibly TRBD1 (5 bases). Trimming removed 6 bases from V and 9 bases from J, with 9 bases in between. CDR1 and CDR2 from the germline V gene are MNHNS and SASEGT. CDR3 size: 12 residues. The DNA of the CDR3 is TGTGCCAGCAGAACAGGTGGTTCACCCCTCCACTTT. Its protein product is CASRTGGSPLHF.